This T cell receptor beta chain was documented in a study of blood T cells in healthy people across ages. This CDR3 comprises 17 residues. From germline, CDR1 is MDHEN and CDR2 SYDVKM. V shed 4 bases, J shed 6 bases, and the junction held 12 bases outside the gene matches. Combining a sample-barcoded 5' primer with a J-beta primer mix, a second PCR ran for about 6 to 12 cycles. Every cDNA molecule bore a tag from a template-switch adaptor containing 12 random nucleotides. Any given sample supplied a minimum of 3 million CDR3-containing paired-end reads. MiXCR, run by TCRdb on the 5' RACE reads, gives a single entry per CDR3 protein. The table records about a million distinct CDR3 sequences, around 54% of them present only once. Extractions gave at least 6 micrograms of total RNA per sample.

This TCR came from a woman aged 60-75 years in good health. The rearrangement joins TRBV28 to TRBJ2-6; 7 bases line up with TRBD1. Input material: blood. CDR3 DNA sequence: TGTGCCAGCAGTTCTAGGATCAGGGGGACCGAGGCCAACGTCCTGACTTTC. Protein: CASSSRIRGTEANVLTF.